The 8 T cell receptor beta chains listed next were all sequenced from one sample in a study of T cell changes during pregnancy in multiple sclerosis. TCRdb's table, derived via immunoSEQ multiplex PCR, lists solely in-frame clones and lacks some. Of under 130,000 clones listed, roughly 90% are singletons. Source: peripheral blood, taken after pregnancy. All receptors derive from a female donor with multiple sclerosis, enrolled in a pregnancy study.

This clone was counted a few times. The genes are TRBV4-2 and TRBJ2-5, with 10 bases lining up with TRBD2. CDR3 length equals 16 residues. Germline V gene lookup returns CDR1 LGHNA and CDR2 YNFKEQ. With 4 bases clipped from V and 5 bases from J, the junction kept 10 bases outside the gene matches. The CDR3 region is CASSPSSGGASETQYF. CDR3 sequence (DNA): TGTGCCAGCAGCCCTTCCAGCGGGGGGGCTAGCGAGACCCAGTACTTC.

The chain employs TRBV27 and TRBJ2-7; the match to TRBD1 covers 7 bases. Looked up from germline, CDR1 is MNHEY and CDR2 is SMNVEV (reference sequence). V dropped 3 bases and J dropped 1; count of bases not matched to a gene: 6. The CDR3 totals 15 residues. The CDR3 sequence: CASSFEQGVSYEQYF. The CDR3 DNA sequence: TGTGCCAGCAGTTTTGAGCAGGGGGTATCCTACGAGCAGTACTTC.

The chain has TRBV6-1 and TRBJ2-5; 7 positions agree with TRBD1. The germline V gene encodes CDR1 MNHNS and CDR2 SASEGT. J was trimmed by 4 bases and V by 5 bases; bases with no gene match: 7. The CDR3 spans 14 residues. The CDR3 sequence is CASSILQGRETQYF. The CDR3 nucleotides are TGTGCCAGCAGTATATTACAGGGGCGAGAGACCCAGTACTTC.

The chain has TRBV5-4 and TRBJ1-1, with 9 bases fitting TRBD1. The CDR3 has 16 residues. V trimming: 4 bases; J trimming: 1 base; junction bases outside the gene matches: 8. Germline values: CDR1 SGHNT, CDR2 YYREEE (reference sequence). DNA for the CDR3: TGTGCCAGCAGCCCCGGACAGGGGACTTGGAACACTGAAGCTTTCTTT. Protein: CASSPGQGTWNTEAFF.

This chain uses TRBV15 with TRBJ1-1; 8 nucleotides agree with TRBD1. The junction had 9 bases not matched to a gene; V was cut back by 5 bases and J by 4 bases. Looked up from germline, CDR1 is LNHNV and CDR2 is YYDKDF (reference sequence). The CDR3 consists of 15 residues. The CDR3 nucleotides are TGTGCCACCAGCCTAGACAGGGGAAAAGGCACTGAAGCTTTCTTT. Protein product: CATSLDRGKGTEAFF.

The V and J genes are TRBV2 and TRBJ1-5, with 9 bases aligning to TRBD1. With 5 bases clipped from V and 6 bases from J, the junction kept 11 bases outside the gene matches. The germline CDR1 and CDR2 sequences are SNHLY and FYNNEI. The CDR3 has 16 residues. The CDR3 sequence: CASSRGDRAGTQPQHF. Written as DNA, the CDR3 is TGTGCCAGCAGTCGGGGGGACAGGGCTGGCACTCAGCCCCAGCATTTT.

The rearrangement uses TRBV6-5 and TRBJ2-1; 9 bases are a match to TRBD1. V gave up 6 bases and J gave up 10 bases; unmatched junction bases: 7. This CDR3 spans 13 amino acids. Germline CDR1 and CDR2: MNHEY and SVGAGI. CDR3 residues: CASRRQGVGEQFF. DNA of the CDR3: TGTGCCAGCAGGAGACAGGGGGTTGGGGAGCAGTTCTTC.

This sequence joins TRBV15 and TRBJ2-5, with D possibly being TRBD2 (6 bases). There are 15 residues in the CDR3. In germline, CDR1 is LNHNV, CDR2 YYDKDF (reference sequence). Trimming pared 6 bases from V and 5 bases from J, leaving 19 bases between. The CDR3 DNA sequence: TGTGCCACCAGTCCGGAGGGCCTGTTTGAGGAGACCCAGTACTTC. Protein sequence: CATSPEGLFEETQYF.